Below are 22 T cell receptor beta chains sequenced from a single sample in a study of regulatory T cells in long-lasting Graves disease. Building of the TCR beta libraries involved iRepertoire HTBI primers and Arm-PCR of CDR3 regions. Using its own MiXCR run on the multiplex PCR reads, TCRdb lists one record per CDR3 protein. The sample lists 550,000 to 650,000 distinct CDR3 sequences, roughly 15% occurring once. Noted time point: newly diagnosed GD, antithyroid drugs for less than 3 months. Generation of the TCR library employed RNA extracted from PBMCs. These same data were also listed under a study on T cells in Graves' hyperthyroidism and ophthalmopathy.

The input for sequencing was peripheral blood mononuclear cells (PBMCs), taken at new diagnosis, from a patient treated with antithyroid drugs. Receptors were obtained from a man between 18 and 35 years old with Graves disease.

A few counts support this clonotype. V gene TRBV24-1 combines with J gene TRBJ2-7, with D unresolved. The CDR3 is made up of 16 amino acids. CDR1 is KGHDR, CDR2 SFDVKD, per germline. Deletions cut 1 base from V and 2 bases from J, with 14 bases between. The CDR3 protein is CATSDLFPGSTYEQYF. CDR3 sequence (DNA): TGTGCCACCAGTGATTTATTCCCCGGCAGTACCTACGAGCAGTACTTC.

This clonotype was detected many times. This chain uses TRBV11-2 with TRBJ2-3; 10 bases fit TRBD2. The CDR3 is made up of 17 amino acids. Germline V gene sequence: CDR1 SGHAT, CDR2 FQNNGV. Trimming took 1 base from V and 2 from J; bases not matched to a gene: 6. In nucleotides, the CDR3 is TGTGCCAGCAGCTTAGGAAGCGGGAGGGGGCCCACAGATACGCAGTATTTT. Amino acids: CASSLGSGRGPTDTQYF.

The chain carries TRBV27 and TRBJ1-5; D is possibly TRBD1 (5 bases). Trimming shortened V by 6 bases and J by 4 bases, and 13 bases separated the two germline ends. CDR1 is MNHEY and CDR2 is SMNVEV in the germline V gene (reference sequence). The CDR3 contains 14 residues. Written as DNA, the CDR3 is TGTGCCAGCAGCTGGGGGGGGGAGAATCAGCCCCAGCATTTT. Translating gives CASSWGGENQPQHF.

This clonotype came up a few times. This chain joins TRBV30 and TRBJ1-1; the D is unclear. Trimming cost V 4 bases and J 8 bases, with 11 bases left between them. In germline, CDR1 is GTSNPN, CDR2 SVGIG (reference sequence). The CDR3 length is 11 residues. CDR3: CAWNSWEEAFF. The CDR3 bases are TGTGCCTGGAATTCATGGGAAGAAGCTTTCTTT.

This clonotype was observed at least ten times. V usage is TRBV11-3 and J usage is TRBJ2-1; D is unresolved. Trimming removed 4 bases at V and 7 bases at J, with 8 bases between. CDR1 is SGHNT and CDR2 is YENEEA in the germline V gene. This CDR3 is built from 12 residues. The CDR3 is CASSSVRNEQFF. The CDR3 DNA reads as TGTGCCAGCAGCTCCGTGCGGAATGAGCAGTTCTTC.

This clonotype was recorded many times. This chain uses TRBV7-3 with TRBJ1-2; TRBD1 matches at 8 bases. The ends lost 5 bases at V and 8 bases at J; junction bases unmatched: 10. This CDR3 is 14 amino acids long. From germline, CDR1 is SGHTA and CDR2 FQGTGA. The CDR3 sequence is CASSLRQGLEGYTF. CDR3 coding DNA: TGTGCCAGCAGCCTACGACAGGGGTTGGAGGGCTACACCTTC. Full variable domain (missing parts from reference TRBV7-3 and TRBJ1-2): GAGVSQTPSNKVTEKGKYVELRCDPISGHTALYWYRQSLGQGPEFLIYFQGTGAADDSGLPNDRFFAVRPEGSVSTLKIQRTERGDSAVYLCASSLRQGLEGYTFGSGTRLTVV.

The CDR3 protein is CASSQVQSVNQPQHF. CDR3 nucleotide sequence: TGCGCCAGCAGCCAAGTGCAGTCAGTCAATCAGCCCCAGCATTTT. The V and J genes are TRBV4-1 and TRBJ1-5; unclear D gene. V shed 1 base and J shed 3 bases, with 10 bases lying between them. CDR3 length: 15 amino acids. Germline V gene lookup returns CDR1 MGHRA and CDR2 YSYEKL.

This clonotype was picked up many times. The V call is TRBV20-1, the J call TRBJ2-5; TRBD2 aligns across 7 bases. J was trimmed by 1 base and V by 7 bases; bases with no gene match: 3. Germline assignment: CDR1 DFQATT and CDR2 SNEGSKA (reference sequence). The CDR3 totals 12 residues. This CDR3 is CSGGGLQETQYF. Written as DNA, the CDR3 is TGCAGTGGGGGGGGTCTCCAAGAGACCCAGTACTTC.

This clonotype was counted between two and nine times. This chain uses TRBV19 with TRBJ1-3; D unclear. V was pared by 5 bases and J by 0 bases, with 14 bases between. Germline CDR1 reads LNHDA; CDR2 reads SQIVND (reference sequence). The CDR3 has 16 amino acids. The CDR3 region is CASSRRGGSSGNTIYF. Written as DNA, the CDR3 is TGTGCCAGTAGTCGACGGGGAGGAAGCTCTGGAAACACCATATATTTT.

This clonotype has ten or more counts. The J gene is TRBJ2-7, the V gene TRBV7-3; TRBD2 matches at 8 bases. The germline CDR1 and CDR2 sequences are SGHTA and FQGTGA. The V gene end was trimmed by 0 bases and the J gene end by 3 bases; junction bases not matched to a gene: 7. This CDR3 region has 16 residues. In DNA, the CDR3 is TGTGCCAGCAGCTTAACGTCCGGGACTAGAGGCTACGAGCAGTACTTC. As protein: CASSLTSGTRGYEQYF.

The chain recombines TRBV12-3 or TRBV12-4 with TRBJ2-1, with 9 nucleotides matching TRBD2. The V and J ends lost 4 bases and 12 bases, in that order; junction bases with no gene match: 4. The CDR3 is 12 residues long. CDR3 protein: CASSYELAGQFF. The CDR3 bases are TGTGCCAGCAGTTACGAACTAGCGGGGCAGTTCTTC.

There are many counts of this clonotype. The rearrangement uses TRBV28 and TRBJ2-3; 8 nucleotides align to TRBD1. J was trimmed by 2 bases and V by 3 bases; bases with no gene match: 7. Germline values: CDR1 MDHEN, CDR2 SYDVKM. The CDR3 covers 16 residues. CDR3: CASSLRDRGVTDTQYF. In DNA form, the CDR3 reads TGTGCCAGCAGTTTGCGAGACAGGGGTGTCACAGATACGCAGTATTTT.

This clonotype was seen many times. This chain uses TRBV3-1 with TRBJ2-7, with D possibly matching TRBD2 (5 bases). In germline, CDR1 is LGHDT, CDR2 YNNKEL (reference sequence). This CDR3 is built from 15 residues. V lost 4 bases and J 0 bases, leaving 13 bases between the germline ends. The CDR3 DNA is TGTGCCAGCAGCCTCGGACTGGAGAGCTCCTACGAGCAGTACTTC. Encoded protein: CASSLGLESSYEQYF.

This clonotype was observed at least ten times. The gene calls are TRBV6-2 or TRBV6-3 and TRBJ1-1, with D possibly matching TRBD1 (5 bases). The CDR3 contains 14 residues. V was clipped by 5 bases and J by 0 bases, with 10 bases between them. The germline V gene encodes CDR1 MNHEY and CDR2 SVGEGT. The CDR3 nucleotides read TGTGCCAGCAGTGAGGGACCGTTGAACACTGAAGCTTTCTTT. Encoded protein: CASSEGPLNTEAFF.

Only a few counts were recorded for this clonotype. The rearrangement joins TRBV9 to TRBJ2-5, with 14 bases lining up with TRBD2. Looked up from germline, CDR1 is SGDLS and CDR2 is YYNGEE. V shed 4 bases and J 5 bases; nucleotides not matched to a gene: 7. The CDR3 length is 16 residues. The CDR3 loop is CASSFGLAGGGETQYF. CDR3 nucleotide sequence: TGTGCCAGCAGCTTCGGACTAGCGGGAGGTGGGGAGACCCAGTACTTC.

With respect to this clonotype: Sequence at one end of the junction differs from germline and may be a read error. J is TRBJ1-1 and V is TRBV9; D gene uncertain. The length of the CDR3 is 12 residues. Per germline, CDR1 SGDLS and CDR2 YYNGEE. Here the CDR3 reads CASSVRGGEASF. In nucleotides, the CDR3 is TGTGCCAGCAGCGTTCGGGGAGGCGAAGCTTCCTTT.

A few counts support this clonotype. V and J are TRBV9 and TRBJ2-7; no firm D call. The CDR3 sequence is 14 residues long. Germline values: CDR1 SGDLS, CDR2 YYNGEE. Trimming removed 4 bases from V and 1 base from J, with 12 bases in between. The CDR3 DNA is TGTGCCAGCAGCCCTCGAGCGCAATCCTACGAGCAGTACTTC. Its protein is CASSPRAQSYEQYF.

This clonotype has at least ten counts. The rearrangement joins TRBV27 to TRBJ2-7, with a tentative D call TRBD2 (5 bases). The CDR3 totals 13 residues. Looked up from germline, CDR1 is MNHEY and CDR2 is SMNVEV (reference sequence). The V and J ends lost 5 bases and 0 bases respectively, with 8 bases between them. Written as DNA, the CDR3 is TGTGCCAGCAGTGGCGGGTTCTCCTACGAGCAGTACTTC. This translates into CASSGGFSYEQYF.

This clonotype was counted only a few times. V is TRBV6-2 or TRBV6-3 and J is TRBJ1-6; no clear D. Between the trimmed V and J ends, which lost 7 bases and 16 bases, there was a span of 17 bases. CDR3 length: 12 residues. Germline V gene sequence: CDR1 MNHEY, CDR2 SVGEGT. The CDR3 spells CASTLYRGLLHF. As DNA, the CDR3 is TGTGCCAGCACCTTATATCGAGGGCTACTCCACTTT.

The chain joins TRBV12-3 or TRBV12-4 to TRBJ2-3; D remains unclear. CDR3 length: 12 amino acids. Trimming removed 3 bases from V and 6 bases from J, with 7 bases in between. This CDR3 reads CASSFISDTQYF. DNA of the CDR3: TGTGCCAGCAGTTTTATTTCTGATACGCAGTATTTT.

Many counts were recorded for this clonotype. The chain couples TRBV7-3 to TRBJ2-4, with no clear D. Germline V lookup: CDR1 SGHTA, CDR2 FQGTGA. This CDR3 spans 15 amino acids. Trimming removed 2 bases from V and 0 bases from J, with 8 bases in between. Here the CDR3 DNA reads TGTGCCAGCAGCTTATCCGAACTAGCCAAAAACATTCAGTACTTC. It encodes CASSLSELAKNIQYF.

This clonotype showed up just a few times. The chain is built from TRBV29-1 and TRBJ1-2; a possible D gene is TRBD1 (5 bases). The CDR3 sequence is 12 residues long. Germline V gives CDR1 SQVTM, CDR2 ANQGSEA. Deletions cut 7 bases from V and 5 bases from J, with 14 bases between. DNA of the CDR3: TGCAGCGCGGGACGGTTCGGGTATGGCTACACCTTC. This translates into CSAGRFGYGYTF.